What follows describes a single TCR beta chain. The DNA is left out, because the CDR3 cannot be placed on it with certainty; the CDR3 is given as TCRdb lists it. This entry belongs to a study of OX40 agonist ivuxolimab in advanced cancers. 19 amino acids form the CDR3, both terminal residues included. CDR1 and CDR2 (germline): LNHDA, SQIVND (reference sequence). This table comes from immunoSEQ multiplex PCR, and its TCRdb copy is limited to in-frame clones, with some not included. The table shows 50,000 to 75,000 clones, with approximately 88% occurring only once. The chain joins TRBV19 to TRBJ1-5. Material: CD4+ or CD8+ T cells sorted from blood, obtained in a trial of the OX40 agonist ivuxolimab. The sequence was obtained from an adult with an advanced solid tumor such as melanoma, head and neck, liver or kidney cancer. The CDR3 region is CASSILATRRSYSNQPQHF.